The present T cell receptor (beta chain) was sequenced within a study of blood T cell repertoires in COVID-19 (dated by TCRdb to about 2020). About the full investigation: The collaborator samples originated in the United States, Italy and Spain and spanned the acute and convalescent phases of COVID-19. Deeply sampled blood TCRbeta repertoires from subjects exposed to, actively infected with, or recovered from COVID-19 were included in the dataset. Sample metadata almost always included a de-identified subject ID, COVID-19 status, age in years and sex. The repertoires were made available in a free public database intended to serve as a resource for research on the immune response to SARS-CoV-2. The samples were drawn from the first 160 participants of the ongoing ImmuneRACE study and from 950 to 1,500 subjects provided by 6 global collaborators. HLA class I and class II types, where available, came from metadata supplied by the sample provider rather than from assay-based typing. The prospective study material was composed of cDNA or gDNA derived from T cells, B-cell-depleted T cells, or PBMCs. General study outcomes and caveats: The quantity of clinical and demographic metadata differed by source and by participant and was supplied without curation.

Collaborating institutions collected whole blood in K2EDTA tubes following their own protocols. For TCRbeta analysis, collaborators shipped samples in one of three forms: frozen whole blood, isolated PBMCs, or DNA extracted from either of those sample types. The CDR3, from cysteine to phenylalanine, totals 17 residues. Solely the CDR3 DNA is kept, with 51 bases framed from the first base. CDR1 and CDR2, looked up from the germline V gene (reference sequence), are LNHDA and SQIVND. Germline trimming amounts to 5 bases on V and 0 bases on J, with 7 as the count of junction bases outside the gene matches. A note on this clone: No antigen is known for it. It has no much larger one-base neighbor in the sample; base qualities were not kept.

TCRbeta CDR3 regions were amplified from genomic DNA using the immunoSEQ Assay, a bias-controlled multiplex PCR. The original methods were these. Within the assay, amplification of reference gene primers was used to estimate how many nucleated cells each sample contained. To quantify the absolute abundance of each unique TCRbeta CDR3 rearrangement, sequence reads were collapsed and filtered. For each sample, productive Simpson clonality was calculated as the square root of Simpson's diversity index across productive rearrangements. In its TCRdb copy, this immuneACCESS table keeps in-frame sequences only and misses some clones. Where compared with another copy, unresolved V genes explain less than half of these, and the others have no known cause. The V and J calls and the clone size are those of that table, but D and trimming were determined from the DNA. This sample lists about 230,000 clones; 83% were detected once. The leading ten clones occupy 2.5% to 3% of the sample.

This chain joins TRBV19 to TRBJ2-6, with TRBD1 matching 7 junction bases. The sequenced sample was peripheral blood. This receptor was obtained from a woman between 70 and 85 years old with active or convalescent COVID-19. The bases are TGTGCCAGTAGTTCCGGGACAGCTCGCTCTGGGGCCAACGTCCTGACTTTC. The resulting protein is CASSSGTARSGANVLTF.